The clone carrying this T cell receptor (beta chain) was counted many times. What it recognizes is unknown. The sequenced fragment ends 3 residues before the CDR3 boundary, so the rest is inferred from the germline J gene. Germline CDR1 is MRHNA and CDR2 is SNTAGT. Trimming cost V 4 bases and J 8 bases, with 15 bases left between them. The CDR3 has 14 residues. The data were produced by immunoSEQ multiplex PCR, yet TCRdb's version contains in-frame clones alone and is incomplete. There are about 28,000 clones in the sample, none observed a single time. This record comes from a study of T cell clonality in common variable immunodeficiency. Findings and limits, study-wide: Reportedly, TCR beta sequences from common variable immunodeficiency showed fewer deletions and N-nucleotide insertions.

The rearrangement uses TRBV6-4 and TRBJ2-1; D may correspond to TRBD1 or TRBD2 (5 bases each). This clonotype originated in a human donor with common variable immunodeficiency. The sample taken for sequencing was peripheral blood mononuclear cells. The sequenced part of the CDR3 DNA is TGTGCCAGCAGTGCCGAGGGGAGTCAAGATGAG. Amino acid sequence: CASSAEGSQDE. The complete CDR3 sequence is CASSAEGSQDEQFF.